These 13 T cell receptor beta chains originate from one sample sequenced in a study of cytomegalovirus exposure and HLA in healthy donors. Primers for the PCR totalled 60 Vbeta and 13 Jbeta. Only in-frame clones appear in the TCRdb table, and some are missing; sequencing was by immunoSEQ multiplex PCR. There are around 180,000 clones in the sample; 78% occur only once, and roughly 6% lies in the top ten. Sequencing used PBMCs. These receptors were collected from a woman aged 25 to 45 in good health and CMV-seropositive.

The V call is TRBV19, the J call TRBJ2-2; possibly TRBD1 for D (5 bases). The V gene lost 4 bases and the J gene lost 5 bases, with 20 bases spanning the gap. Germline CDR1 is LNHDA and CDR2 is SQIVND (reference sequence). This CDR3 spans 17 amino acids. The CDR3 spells CASSTSAGFKGTGELFF. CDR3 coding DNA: TGTGCCAGTAGTACCTCCGCCGGTTTTAAGGGGACCGGGGAGCTGTTTTTT.

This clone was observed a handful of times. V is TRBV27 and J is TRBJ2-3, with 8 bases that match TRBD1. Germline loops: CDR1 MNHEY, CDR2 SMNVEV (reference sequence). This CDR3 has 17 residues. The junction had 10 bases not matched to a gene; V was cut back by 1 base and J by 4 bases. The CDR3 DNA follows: TGTGCCAGCAGTTTATATGTGGCAGGGGGCTTGGCAGATACGCAGTATTTT. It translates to CASSLYVAGGLADTQYF.

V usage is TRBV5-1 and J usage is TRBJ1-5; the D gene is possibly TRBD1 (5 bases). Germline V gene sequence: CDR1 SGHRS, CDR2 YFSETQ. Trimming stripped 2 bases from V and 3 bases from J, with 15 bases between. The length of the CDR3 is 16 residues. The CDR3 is CASSFGPGGSNQPQHF. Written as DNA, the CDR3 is TGCGCCAGCAGCTTTGGGCCGGGGGGTTCCAATCAGCCCCAGCATTTT.

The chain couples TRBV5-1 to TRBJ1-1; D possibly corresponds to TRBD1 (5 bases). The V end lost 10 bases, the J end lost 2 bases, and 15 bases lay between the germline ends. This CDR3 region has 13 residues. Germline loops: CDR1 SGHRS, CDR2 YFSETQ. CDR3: CAARPDTNTEAFF. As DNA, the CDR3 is TGCGCCGCCCGACCGGACACAAACACTGAAGCTTTCTTT.

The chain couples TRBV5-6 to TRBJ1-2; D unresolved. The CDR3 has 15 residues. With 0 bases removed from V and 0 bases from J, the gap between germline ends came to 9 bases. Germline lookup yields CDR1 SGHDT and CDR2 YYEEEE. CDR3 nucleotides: TGTGCCAGCAGCTTGGCCGTTTCAGCTAACTATGGCTACACCTTC. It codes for CASSLAVSANYGYTF. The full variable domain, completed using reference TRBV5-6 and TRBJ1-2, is DAGVTQSPTHLIKTRGQQVTLRCSPKSGHDTVSWYQQALGQGPQFIFQYYEEEERQRGNFPDRFSGHQFPNYSSELNVNALLLGDSALYLCASSLAVSANYGYTFGSGTRLTVV.

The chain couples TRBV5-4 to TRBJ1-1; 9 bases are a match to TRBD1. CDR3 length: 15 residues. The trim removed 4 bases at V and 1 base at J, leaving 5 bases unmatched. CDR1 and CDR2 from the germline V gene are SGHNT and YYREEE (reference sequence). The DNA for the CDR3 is TGTGCCAGCAGCACAAAGGACAGGGGGAACACTGAAGCTTTCTTT. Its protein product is CASSTKDRGNTEAFF.

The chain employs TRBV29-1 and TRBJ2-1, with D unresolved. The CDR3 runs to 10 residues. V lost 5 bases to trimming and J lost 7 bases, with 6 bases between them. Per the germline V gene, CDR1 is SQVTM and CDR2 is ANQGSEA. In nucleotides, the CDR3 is TGCAGCGTTACGCAGAATGAGCAGTTCTTC. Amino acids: CSVTQNEQFF.

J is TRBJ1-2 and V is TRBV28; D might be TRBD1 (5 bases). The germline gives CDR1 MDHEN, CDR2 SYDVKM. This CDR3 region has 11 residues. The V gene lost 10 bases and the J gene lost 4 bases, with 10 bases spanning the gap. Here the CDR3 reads CATGSGYGYTF. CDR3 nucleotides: TGTGCCACAGGGTCCGGCTATGGCTACACCTTC.

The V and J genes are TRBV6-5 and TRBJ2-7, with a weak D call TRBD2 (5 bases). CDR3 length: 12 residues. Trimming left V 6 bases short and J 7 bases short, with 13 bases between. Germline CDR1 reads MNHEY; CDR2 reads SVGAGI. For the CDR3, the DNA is TGTGCCAGCAGGGGCTCCACGGGGGAGCAGTACTTC. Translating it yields CASRGSTGEQYF.

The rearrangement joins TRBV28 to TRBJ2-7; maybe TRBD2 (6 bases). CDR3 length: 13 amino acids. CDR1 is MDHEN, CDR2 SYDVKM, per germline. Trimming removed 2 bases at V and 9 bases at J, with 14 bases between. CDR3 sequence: CASSLLALEGQYF. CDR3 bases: TGTGCCAGCAGTTTACTCGCCTTGGAGGGGCAGTACTTC.

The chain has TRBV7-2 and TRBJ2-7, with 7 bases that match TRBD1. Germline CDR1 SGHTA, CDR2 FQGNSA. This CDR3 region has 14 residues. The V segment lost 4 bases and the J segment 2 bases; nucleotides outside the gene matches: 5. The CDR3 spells CASSSWTGTYEQYF. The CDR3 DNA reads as TGTGCCAGCAGCTCCTGGACAGGAACCTACGAGCAGTACTTC.

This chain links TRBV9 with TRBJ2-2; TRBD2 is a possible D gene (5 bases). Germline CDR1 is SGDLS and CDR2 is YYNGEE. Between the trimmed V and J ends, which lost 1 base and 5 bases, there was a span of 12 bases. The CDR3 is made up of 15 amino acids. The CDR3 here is CASSVSLASTGELFF. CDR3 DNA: TGTGCCAGCAGCGTAAGTCTAGCTAGTACCGGGGAGCTGTTTTTT.

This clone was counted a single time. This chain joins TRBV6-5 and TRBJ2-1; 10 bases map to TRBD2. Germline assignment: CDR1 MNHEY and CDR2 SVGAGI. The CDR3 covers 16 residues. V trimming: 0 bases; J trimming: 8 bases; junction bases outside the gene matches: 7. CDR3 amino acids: CASSYSSSGRGDEQFF. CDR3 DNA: TGTGCCAGCAGTTACTCCTCTAGCGGGAGAGGAGATGAGCAGTTCTTC.